This is a list of T cell receptor beta chains from one sample in a study of OX40 agonist ivuxolimab in advanced cancers. Data came from immunoSEQ multiplex PCR; TCRdb stores just in-frame clones and leaves some out. The sample has tens of thousands of clones; around 87% are singletons. Sequences were derived from CD4+ or CD8+ T cells sorted from blood, sampled in a trial of the OX40 agonist ivuxolimab. The receptor source for this set is an adult with an advanced solid tumor such as melanoma, head and neck, liver or kidney cancer. CDR3s include the opening cysteine and the closing phenylalanine or tryptophan. Each record gives: V gene, clone size, J gene, D gene, CDR3 protein, CDR3 DNA. D genes are given only for firm matches. Expanded clones are given a class, and other clones once, few, many or no size at all.

V: TRBV9; size: -; J: TRBJ1-1; D: TRBD1; CDR3: CASSVAGDRVAFF; DNA: TGTGCCAGCAGCGTAGCGGGGGACAGGGTCGCTTTCTTT
V: TRBV19; size: -; J: TRBJ1-1; D: -; CDR3: CASRSSNTEAFF; DNA: TGTGCCAGTAGGTCCTCGAACACTGAAGCTTTCTTT
V: TRBV6-1; size: few; J: TRBJ2-7; D: TRBD2; CDR3: CASREGLADYEQYF; DNA: TGTGCCAGCAGGGAGGGGCTAGCGGACTACGAGCAGTACTTC
V: TRBV9; size: -; J: TRBJ1-2; D: -; CDR3: CASSVSGSDYGYTF; DNA: TGTGCCAGCAGCGTATCAGGAAGCGACTATGGCTACACCTTC
V: TRBV28; size: -; J: TRBJ2-2; D: TRBD1; CDR3: CATDSGTGATGELFF; DNA: TGTGCCACCGACTCCGGGACAGGGGCCACCGGGGAGCTGTTTTTT
V: TRBV6-4; size: -; J: TRBJ1-2; D: -; CDR3: CASSDTTGPYGYTF; DNA: TGTGCCAGCAGTGACACCACAGGTCCCTATGGCTACACCTTC
V: TRBV29-1; size: -; J: TRBJ2-1; D: -; CDR3: CSAPDPGSEQFF; DNA: TGCAGCGCACCAGACCCGGGAAGTGAGCAGTTCTTC
V: TRBV29-1; size: -; J: TRBJ2-7; D: -; CDR3: CSVEVGTSYEQYF; DNA: TGCAGCGTTGAAGTAGGTACCTCCTACGAGCAGTACTTC
V: TRBV19; size: -; J: TRBJ1-4; D: TRBD1; CDR3: CASSTLSLGTGDEKLFF; DNA: TGTGCCAGTAGTACCCTCTCCCTCGGGACAGGGGATGAAAAACTGTTTTTT
V: TRBV6-6; size: -; J: TRBJ1-5; D: -; CDR3: CASSWDPGNQPQHF; DNA: TGTGCCAGCAGTTGGGACCCCGGGAATCAGCCCCAGCATTTT